This TCR beta chain was found in a study of beta chain features in type 1 diabetes (dated by TCRdb to between 2018 and 2020). For context, the study as a whole: Mean age, gender distribution, total cell number and subset yield were not different between patients and healthy donors. Across all samples, about 110 million sorted cells were examined, and cell number per subset correlated strongly with RNA yield. In the study, TCRB repertoires of sorted circulating CD4+ T cell subsets from recently diagnosed type 1 diabetes patients were compared with those of matched healthy donors. Naive and central memory subsets were obtained from all 30 or so donors, but regulatory and stem cell-like memory subsets were isolated from only 8 patients and roughly 8 healthy donors. Broader findings and caveats from the paper: Shorter templates might be favored by PCR, yet because patient and control samples were amplified and corrected together, any such skew would affect both groups equally. Patients with type 1 diabetes made fewer insertions and deleted more nucleotides at VDJ recombination sites, implying thymic rearrangement abnormalities. Type 1 diabetes patients showed a moderate but significant shortening of TCRB CDR3 length in all four CD4+ subsets. Because small numbers of individuals were included in the HLA sub-analyses, any influence of HLA type on TCRB rearrangement was left unresolved. Because cDNA was sequenced instead of genomic DNA, highly expressing activated cells could be over-represented, though the groups showed no difference in activation or CD3 levels. Naive, central memory and regulatory TCRB repertoires appeared to be more alike among patients than among healthy donors.

For CDR1 and CDR2, the germline V gene lists SGHVS and FQNEAQ. The CDR3 runs 19 amino acids, cysteine and phenylalanine included. The sequence is cut down to CDR3 DNA, 57 bases in frame from base 1. The V end gives up 4 bases and the J end 1 base, leaving 14 bases in the junction not matched to a gene. All of the isolated RNA was reverse transcribed with the High Capacity cDNA Reverse Transcription Kit, so expressed TCRB transcripts were sequenced. Deep immunoSEQ sequencing was applied to naive, central memory and regulatory T cell samples, giving an average of roughly 3.5 million total reads per sample. Sorted cells were lysed in RLT buffer and RNA was extracted with DNase-treated RNeasy Micro or Mini kits, depending on cell number. Each cell subset was processed on its own to prevent cross-contamination, while patient and healthy donor samples were processed together. The immunoSEQ multiplex PCR was used to amplify TCRB sequences from cDNA, yielding 87-bp fragments that span the CDR3 region. Sequencing of the amplicons was performed on the Illumina HiSeq platform. Per the original workflow: PCR bias was corrected computationally using synthetic template baselines, and reads within Hamming distance 2 were collapsed, with unmergeable singletons discarded. Reads were aligned to IMGT to assign V, D and J genes, CDR3 length, and insertions or deletions at six rearrangement sites. Within each subset, clonotype counts were normalized to sorted cell number, after which true diversity and Gini coefficients were computed with the tcR R package. Repertoire sharing was quantified using the overlap coefficient calculated on TCRB nucleotide sequences. TCRdb limited this immuneACCESS table to in-frame rearrangements with V and J called. A share of clones is missing; checked studies link under half to unresolved V genes, and the rest is unexplained. V and J calls and clone size come straight from that table; D and trimming were deduced from the DNA. In all, the sample holds about 150,000 clones, and around 10% of those were seen once. The ten biggest clones cover roughly 2% of the sample.

This clone occurred a few times. The target of this receptor is not known. One base away there is no much larger clone; base qualities are not given. Each donor gave one peripheral blood draw, averaging approximately 0.12 L, which was collected into heparinised tubes. Using a panel that included CD45RO, CCR7, CD25, CD127, CD95 and CD27, naive, central memory, regulatory and stem cell-like memory CD4+ T cells were sorted on a BD FACSAria II. A purity above 95% was achieved for all sorted populations. PBMCs were isolated right away by Lymphoprep density gradient centrifugation and were stained directly, without culture. To minimize batch effects, samples were stained and sorted in pairs, one healthy donor with one patient per experiment.

The sample comprised central memory CD4+ T cells from blood. The origin of this receptor is a man aged 18 to 29 in good health. This chain is built from TRBV7-8 and TRBJ2-1; 9 bases in the junction line up with TRBD1. The nucleotide sequence reads as follows: TGTGCCAGCAGCTCCACGGCCGGGACAGGGTCCCGATCCTACAATGAGCAGTTCTTC. Translation gives CASSSTAGTGSRSYNEQFF. Reference TRBV7-8 and TRBJ2-1 proteins supply the regions before and after the CDR3; the full variable domain is: GAGVSQSPRYKVAKRGQDVALRCDPISGHVSLFWYQQALGQGPEFLTYFQNEAQLDKSGLPSDRFFAERPEGSVSTLKIQRTQQEDSAVYLCASSSTAGTGSRSYNEQFFGPGTRLTVL.